The T cell receptor (beta chain) under discussion was sequenced for a study of Ad26.COV2.S vaccination and SARS-CoV-2 variants. The overall study: Participant was drawn from the COV1001 Ad26.COV2.S trial arm.

Concerning this clone: The antigen is undetermined.

Study-wide results and limits: Breadth measured for non-spike TCRs was similar across vaccine and placebo recipients.

The data were produced by immunoSEQ multiplex PCR, yet TCRdb's version contains in-frame clones alone and is incomplete. This repertoire shows about 440,000 clones, around nine tenths found once; its top ten account for 9.5% to 15%. Treatment here: around 19 received Ad26.COV2.S at low or high dose, single or two shots; 5 received placebo; per-sample allocation not given. Collection of samples fell on day 63 after the first vaccine or placebo injection. Boston hosted the donor, who was an adult aged 18-55 years. This CDR3 has 16 amino acids. The ends were cut back, 3 bases at V and 6 bases at J, with 17 bases in the middle. Germline CDR1 is MDHEN and CDR2 is SYDVKM.

This sequence was found in a person aged 18 to 59 who received the Ad26.COV2.S COVID-19 vaccine or a placebo. Here the sequenced sample was peripheral blood, taken in a trial of Ad26.COV2.S vaccine versus placebo. The V call is TRBV28, the J call TRBJ2-2; tentative D call: TRBD2 (7 bases). The DNA of the CDR3 is TGTGCCAGCAGTTTGAGGGGGGGGATTGGCCCCGGGGAGCTGTTTTTT. This encodes CASSLRGGIGPGELFF.